This T cell receptor (beta chain) appears in the sequencing data of a study of blood T cells in healthy people across ages. In this sample, this clonotype turned up many times. The antigen remains undetermined. A second 7 to 11 cycle PCR used barcoded and J-beta primers. TCRdb analysed the 5' RACE reads with MiXCR anew, one entry per CDR3 protein. The top ten hold around 22% of the sample, which has some 750,000 distinct CDR3 sequences, about 24% seen once. V dropped 6 bases and J dropped 7; count of bases not matched to a gene: 7. The germline CDR1 and CDR2 sequences are DFQATT and SNEGSKA (reference sequence). The CDR3 is made up of 13 amino acids. Study outcomes and limitations: Diversity estimated from one million T cells was considered an underestimate.

This TCR was recovered from a man aged 70 or older in good health. This chain links TRBV20-1 with TRBJ1-4; 8 nucleotides match TRBD1. The sample consisted of blood. CDR3 coding DNA: TGCAGTGCAGGACAGGGAGGAATTGAAAAACTGTTTTTT. Its translation is CSAGQGGIEKLFF.